Listed below are T cell receptor beta chains from one sample, sequenced in a study of regulatory T cells in long-lasting Graves disease. MiXCR, run by TCRdb on the multiplex PCR reads, gives a single entry per CDR3 protein. The sample holds 350,000 to 450,000 distinct CDR3 sequences, approximately 16% seen once. The same specimen was also included in a second study, on T cells in Graves' hyperthyroidism and ophthalmopathy.

Sequenced here: peripheral blood mononuclear cells (PBMCs), sampled at new diagnosis, from a patient treated with antithyroid drugs. These receptors were obtained from a woman in her 40s with Graves disease. The CDR3 runs from the conserved cysteine through the conserved F or W. Each record gives: V gene, D gene, J gene, clone size, CDR3 protein, CDR3 DNA. The D gene is left open where the match is weak. Rows give clone size only sometimes, using once, few, many, or a class for an expanded clone.

v_call: TRBV20-1
d_call: TRBD2
j_call: TRBJ2-5
clone_size: many
cdr3_aa: CSARDPRVAGAATQYF
cdr3_nt: TGCAGTGCTAGAGATCCCCGGGTAGCGGGAGCCGCGACCCAGTACTTC

v_call: TRBV25-1
d_call: .
j_call: TRBJ1-1
clone_size: many
cdr3_aa: CASSEYGYEAFF
cdr3_nt: TGTGCCAGCAGTGAATACGGATATGAAGCTTTCTTT

v_call: TRBV6-1
d_call: TRBD1
j_call: TRBJ1-6
clone_size: many
cdr3_aa: CASSRTGFGSPLHF
cdr3_nt: TGTGCCAGCAGCCGGACAGGATTTGGTTCACCCCTCCACTTT

v_call: TRBV12-3/TRBV12-4
d_call: TRBD1
j_call: TRBJ2-7
clone_size: many
cdr3_aa: CASTVTGGVGEQYF
cdr3_nt: TGTGCCAGCACCGTGACAGGGGGAGTCGGCGAGCAGTACTTC

v_call: TRBV27
d_call: TRBD2
j_call: TRBJ2-7
clone_size: few
cdr3_aa: CAGTSGTSDDEQYF
cdr3_nt: TGTGCCGGCACCTCCGGGACTAGTGACGACGAGCAGTACTTC

v_call: TRBV5-1
d_call: .
j_call: TRBJ2-1
clone_size: .
cdr3_aa: CASSSGLLSYNEQFF
cdr3_nt: TGCGCCAGCAGCTCGGGACTCCTCTCCTACAATGAGCAGTTCTTC

v_call: TRBV10-3
d_call: TRBD2
j_call: TRBJ2-1
clone_size: few
cdr3_aa: CAISERWASGQYNEQFF
cdr3_nt: TGTGCCATCAGTGAAAGGTGGGCTAGCGGGCAATACAATGAGCAGTTCTTC

v_call: TRBV19
d_call: .
j_call: TRBJ1-3
clone_size: .
cdr3_aa: CASSRRRQEYSGNTIYF
cdr3_nt: TGTGCCAGTAGTAGACGTCGACAGGAGTACTCTGGAAACACCATATATTTT

v_call: TRBV20-1
d_call: .
j_call: TRBJ2-2
clone_size: many
cdr3_aa: CSAPSGTGELFF
cdr3_nt: TGCAGTGCTCCCAGCGGGACCGGGGAGCTGTTTTTT

v_call: TRBV4-2
d_call: .
j_call: TRBJ1-2
clone_size: .
cdr3_aa: CASSPEDRQNYGYTF
cdr3_nt: TGTGCCAGCAGCCCCGAGGACAGACAAAACTATGGCTACACCTTC

v_call: TRBV5-5
d_call: TRBD1
j_call: TRBJ1-4
clone_size: .
cdr3_aa: CASSRLTGNEKLFF
cdr3_nt: TGTGCCAGCAGCCGACTGACAGGGAACGAAAAACTGTTTTTT

v_call: TRBV6-5
d_call: .
j_call: TRBJ2-3
clone_size: few
cdr3_aa: CASSYLGGRYDTQYF
cdr3_nt: TGTGCCAGCAGTTACCTCGGGGGCCGATACGATACGCAGTATTTT

v_call: TRBV19
d_call: TRBD1
j_call: TRBJ2-7
clone_size: many
cdr3_aa: CASSPGTDYEQYF
cdr3_nt: TGTGCCAGCAGCCCGGGGACAGACTACGAGCAGTACTTC

v_call: TRBV12-3/TRBV12-4
d_call: TRBD1
j_call: TRBJ2-4
clone_size: many
cdr3_aa: CASVRGSGNIQYF
cdr3_nt: TGTGCCAGCGTCAGGGGGAGTGGAAACATTCAGTACTTC

v_call: TRBV5-6
d_call: .
j_call: TRBJ2-7
clone_size: many
cdr3_aa: CASSRPDLATYEQYF
cdr3_nt: TGTGCCAGCAGCCGACCCGACCTAGCGACCTACGAGCAGTACTTC

v_call: TRBV9
d_call: .
j_call: TRBJ1-6
clone_size: .
cdr3_aa: CASSVTVYNSPLHF
cdr3_nt: TGTGCCAGCAGCGTGACGGTGTATAATTCACCCCTCCACTTT

v_call: TRBV7-8
d_call: .
j_call: TRBJ2-2
clone_size: .
cdr3_aa: CASPSEGNTGELFF
cdr3_nt: TGTGCCAGCCCTTCGGAGGGGAACACCGGGGAGCTGTTTTTT

v_call: TRBV27
d_call: .
j_call: TRBJ2-3
clone_size: many
cdr3_aa: CASSLGGLGLNLDTQYF
cdr3_nt: TGTGCCAGCAGTTTAGGGGGACTGGGGCTCAACTTGGATACGCAGTATTTT

v_call: TRBV19
d_call: TRBD1
j_call: TRBJ2-1
clone_size: many
cdr3_aa: CASKGGLYNEQFF
cdr3_nt: TGTGCCAGTAAAGGGGGCTTGTACAATGAGCAGTTCTTC

v_call: TRBV4-1
d_call: .
j_call: TRBJ1-4
clone_size: many
cdr3_aa: CASSQKGASATNEKLFF
cdr3_nt: TGCGCCAGCAGCCAGAAAGGGGCGAGTGCAACTAATGAAAAACTGTTTTTT

v_call: TRBV28
d_call: .
j_call: TRBJ1-2
clone_size: .
cdr3_aa: CASSLSGEARSSGYTF
cdr3_nt: TGTGCCAGCAGTTTATCTGGGGAGGCGAGGAGCTCTGGCTACACCTTC

v_call: TRBV5-1
d_call: TRBD1
j_call: TRBJ1-1
clone_size: many
cdr3_aa: CASSHWLDRGAEAFF
cdr3_nt: TGCGCCAGCAGCCATTGGTTGGACAGGGGCGCTGAAGCTTTCTTT

v_call: TRBV12-3/TRBV12-4
d_call: TRBD2
j_call: TRBJ2-3
clone_size: .
cdr3_aa: CASSLKLAGGRGQYF
cdr3_nt: TGTGCCAGCAGTTTGAAACTAGCGGGAGGGCGGGGGCAGTATTTT

v_call: TRBV28
d_call: .
j_call: TRBJ1-1
clone_size: many
cdr3_aa: CASSLKGQKTFF
cdr3_nt: TGTGCCAGCAGTTTAAAGGGGCAGAAAACTTTCTTT

v_call: TRBV11-1
d_call: TRBD1
j_call: TRBJ2-7
clone_size: many
cdr3_aa: CASSMGQPRSYEQYF
cdr3_nt: TGTGCCAGCAGCATGGGACAGCCTCGCTCCTACGAGCAGTACTTC

v_call: TRBV30
d_call: .
j_call: TRBJ2-2
clone_size: many
cdr3_aa: CAWTPFTPTGELFF
cdr3_nt: TGTGCCTGGACTCCGTTTACACCCACCGGGGAGCTGTTTTTT